One sample yielded the 4 T cell receptor beta chains listed below, sequenced in a study of beta chain features in type 1 diabetes. Notes on the study in general: A moderate, significant TCRB CDR3 shortening appeared in type 1 diabetes across four CD4+ subsets.

No antigen has been assigned to these receptors. The authors reverse transcribed all of the isolated RNA, so sequencing captured expressed TCRB transcripts. Profiled with immunoSEQ multiplex PCR; TCRdb holds only in-frame clones, not every one. This sample has 150,000 to 200,000 clones, with roughly 60% found just once. What was sequenced was naive CD4+ T cells from blood. Receptors were obtained from a man aged 25 to 45 with type 1 diabetes.

There are a few counts of this clone. The chain combines TRBV9 with TRBJ1-6; maybe TRBD1 (5 bases). The V gene's germline CDR1 is SGDLS and CDR2 YYNGEE. Trimming pared 6 bases from V and 3 bases from J, leaving 13 bases between. This CDR3 comprises 15 residues. CDR3 nucleotides: TGTGCCAGCAATGGAGGGGCGTACTATAATTCACCCCTCCACTTT. It specifies CASNGGAYYNSPLHF. The full variable domain, its missing parts supplied by reference TRBV9 and TRBJ1-6, is DSGVTQTPKHLITATGQRVTLRCSPRSGDLSVYWYQQSLDQGLQFLIQYYNGEERAKGNILERFSAQQFPDLHSELNLSSLELGDSALYFCASNGGAYYNSPLHFGNGTRLTVT.

There are a few counts of this clone. The same CDR3 is also encoded by other DNA sequences in this sample. The chain joins TRBV7-2 to TRBJ2-7; D unclear. Germline values: CDR1 SGHTA, CDR2 FQGNSA. CDR3 length equals 11 residues. Between the trimmed V and J ends, which lost 3 bases and 3 bases, there was a span of 3 bases. The CDR3 loop reads CASSFYYEQYF. The CDR3 DNA reads as TGTGCCAGCAGCTTTTACTACGAGCAGTACTTC.

V and J are TRBV29-1 and TRBJ2-3, with D perhaps TRBD2 (5 bases). The CDR3 has 12 amino acids. Germline V gives CDR1 SQVTM, CDR2 ANQGSEA. V shed 5 bases and J shed 2 bases, with 8 bases lying between them. Here the CDR3 reads CSVSGITDTQYF. DNA for the CDR3: TGCAGCGTTTCCGGGATCACAGATACGCAGTATTTT.

The rearrangement links TRBV7-2 to TRBJ2-3; 9 bases map to TRBD2. CDR1 and CDR2 (germline): SGHTA, FQGNSA. V dropped 1 base and J dropped 6; count of bases not matched to a gene: 8. The CDR3 runs to 16 residues. CDR3 DNA sequence: TGTGCCAGCAGCTTAGATTTGCTAGCGGGGCGGGATACGCAGTATTTT. Protein product: CASSLDLLAGRDTQYF.